The clone carrying this T cell receptor beta chain was seen only a few times. The record originates from a study of T cells after yellow fever vaccination. V lost 1 base to trimming and J lost 6 bases, with 12 bases between them. CDR1 is PRHDT, CDR2 FYEKMQ, per germline (reference sequence). The CDR3 totals 14 residues. Template switching with 5'RACE generated the TCR cDNA and added a universal primer site and UMIs. One entry per CDR3 protein results from TCRdb running MiXCR on the 5' RACE reads. The profile shows some 320,000 distinct CDR3 sequences, 3.5% to 5% of them singletons. This TCR was recovered from a man between 18 and 35 years old who received the YFV17D yellow fever vaccine. The chain couples TRBV13 to TRBJ1-2, with D perhaps TRBD1 (6 bases). Specimen: PBMCs, collected 15 days after the yellow fever booster vaccination. The CDR3 spells CASSLVSGGDGYTF. DNA of the CDR3: TGTGCCAGCAGCTTAGTCTCTGGGGGCGATGGCTACACCTTC. The full variable domain, its missing parts supplied by reference TRBV13 and TRBJ1-2, is AAGVIQSPRHLIKEKRETATLKCYPIPRHDTVYWYQQGPGQDPQFLISFYEKMQSDKGSIPDRFSAQQFSDYHSELNMSSLELGDSALYFCASSLVSGGDGYTFGSGTRLTVV.